This TCR beta chain derives from a study of CD8+CD57+ T cells in acquired aplastic anemia. It was patients with CD8+CD57+ cell expansion by flow cytometry who were chosen for sequencing. The CDR3 is made up of 13 amino acids. The ends lost 6 bases at V and 6 bases at J; junction bases unmatched: 7. CDR1 and CDR2 (germline): MGHRA, YSYEKL. This clonotype was counted ten times or more. Genomic DNA, the template, was used for profiling of the TCR beta VDJ and CDR3. TCRdb reprocessed the reads via MiXCR and lists one record per CDR3 protein. This repertoire shows 180,000 or so distinct CDR3 sequences, roughly half found once; its top ten account for about 1.7%.

The chain joins TRBV4-1 to TRBJ2-7, with 8 nucleotides matching TRBD1. The clonotype was recovered from a human donor with aplastic anemia. The source material was sorted CD4+, CD8+, or CD8+CD57+ T cells (not recorded which) from PBMCs. This CDR3 reads CASRRTGSSEQYF. DNA for the CDR3: TGCGCCAGCAGACGGACAGGGAGCTCCGAGCAGTACTTC.